This T cell receptor (beta chain) was identified in a study of blood T cell repertoires in COVID-19. For the study at large: PBMCs, B-cell-depleted T cells, or T cells were the source of the cDNA or gDNA that made up the material.

In the original workflow: Amplification of reference gene primers provided the estimated nucleated cell counts. The method was immunoSEQ multiplex PCR; TCRdb's version includes in-frame clones alone and lacks a portion of them. Clonal size and the V and J genes are those of that table, whereas D and trimming came from the DNA. This table has 110,000 to 150,000 clones, 60% to 85% appearing once. V was clipped by 2 bases and J by 1 base, with 9 bases between them. The CDR3 covers 14 residues. Germline assignment: CDR1 SGDLS and CDR2 YYNGEE. The chain uses TRBV9 and TRBJ2-5; D is ambiguous. Sequenced material: peripheral blood. This clonotype was sampled from a man over 45 with active or convalescent COVID-19. The CDR3 reads CASSVDSSQETQYF. In DNA, the CDR3 is TGTGCCAGCAGCGTTGACTCAAGCCAAGAGACCCAGTACTTC.